This TCR beta chain appears in the sequencing data of a study of OX40 agonist ivuxolimab in advanced cancers. Overall study context: Partial responses were achieved by three patients, one with hepatocellular carcinoma and two with cutaneous melanoma.

The length of the CDR3 is 13 residues. V shed 0 bases and J shed 8 bases, with 10 bases lying between them. Looked up from germline, CDR1 is SGHDN and CDR2 is FVKESK. Notes on this clone: Its specificity is not known.

Sequencing was performed with immunoSEQ multiplex PCR; in TCRdb, only in-frame clones are kept and a portion is missing. The sample lists 50,000 to 65,000 clones, about 91% occurring once. Broader study findings: With doses of 0.1-3.0 mg/kg, partial responders showed among the lowest clonal expansion. Antigens targeted by the expanded peripheral T cells were not determined. The CD4+ and CD8+ T cells in the blood had expanded clonally by week 6 at 0.1 to 3.0 mg/kg.

The rearrangement links TRBV14 to TRBJ1-1, with a possible D match to TRBD1 (5 bases). The specimen was CD4+ or CD8+ T cells sorted from blood, collected in a trial of the OX40 agonist ivuxolimab. The receptor's source is an adult with an advanced solid tumor such as melanoma, head and neck, liver or kidney cancer. CDR3 bases: TGTGCCAGCAGCCAAGAGGAGGGACCCGAAGCTTTCTTT. Its translation is CASSQEEGPEAFF.